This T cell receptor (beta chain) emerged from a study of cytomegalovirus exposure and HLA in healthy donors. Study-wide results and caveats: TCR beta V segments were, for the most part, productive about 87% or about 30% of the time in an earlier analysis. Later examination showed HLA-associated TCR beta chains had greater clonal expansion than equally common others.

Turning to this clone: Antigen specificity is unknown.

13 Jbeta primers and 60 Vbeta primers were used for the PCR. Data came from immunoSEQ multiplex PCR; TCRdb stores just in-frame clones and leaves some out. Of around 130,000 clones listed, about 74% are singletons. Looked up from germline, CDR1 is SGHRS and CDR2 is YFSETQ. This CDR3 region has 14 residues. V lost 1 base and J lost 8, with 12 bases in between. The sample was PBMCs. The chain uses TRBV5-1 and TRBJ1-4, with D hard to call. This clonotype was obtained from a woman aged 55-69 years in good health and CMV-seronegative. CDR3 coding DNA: TGCGCCAGCAGCTTGCACGGGGTTGCGGAAAAACTGTTTTTT. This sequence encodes CASSLHGVAEKLFF.